This is a list of T cell receptor beta chains from one sample in a study of regulatory T cells in long-lasting Graves disease. Via MiXCR, TCRdb re-called the multiplex PCR reads, giving one row per CDR3 protein. In the table there are over 650,000 distinct CDR3 sequences, approximately 29% of which are singletons. The sample here was peripheral blood mononuclear cells (PBMCs), taken when the disease was refractory, from a patient treated with antithyroid drugs. These receptor sequences come from a female donor with Graves disease. Each CDR3 is given with its conserved first and last residue. The D gene is left open where the match is weak. A clone size is listed for some rows: how often the clone was seen (once, few, many), or a class if it is expanded.

- TRBJ2-2 TRBV6-2/TRBV6-3 once TGTGCCAGCAGTTATAACGGGAACACCGGGGAGCTGTTTTTT CASSYNGNTGELFF
TRBD1 TRBJ1-1 TRBV5-1 few TGCGCCAGCAGCTTGAGGTCCGACAGGGACACTGAAGCTTTCTTT CASSLRSDRDTEAFF
- TRBJ2-7 TRBV29-1 few TGCAGCGGTGGTCAGGAGCAGTACTTC CSGGQEQYF
- TRBJ2-7 TRBV7-9 once TGTGCCAGCAGCTTAGAACCAGGGAGGTCCTACGAGCAGTACTTC CASSLEPGRSYEQYF
TRBD2 TRBJ2-2 TRBV20-1 once TGCAGTGCGGAAGCGGGACCGAACACCGGGGAGCTGTTTTTT CSAEAGPNTGELFF
- TRBJ1-1 TRBV2 many TGTGCCAGCACCCCTCTTCAACAGGGTTTAAACACTGAAGCTTTCTTT CASTPLQQGLNTEAFF
- TRBJ1-4 TRBV6-2/TRBV6-3 few TGTGCCAGCAGTTATCAGAGTGGAGGTTCGGGTGAAAAACTGTTTTTT CASSYQSGGSGEKLFF
- TRBJ1-2 TRBV18 - TGTGCCAGCTCACCACCGACAGAAATCTATGGCTACACCTTC CASSPPTEIYGYTF
- TRBJ1-1 TRBV6-1 few TGTGCCAGCAGGCGGGTTATAAACACTGAAGCTTTCTTT CASRRVINTEAFF
- TRBJ1-2 TRBV20-1 - TGCAGTGCCCGTTTGACAGGCGTCTATGGCTACACCTTC CSARLTGVYGYTF
- TRBJ2-6 TRBV5-1 - TGCGCCAGCAGCTTGAACTCGATACGGAGCTCTGGGGCCAACGTCCTGACTTTC CASSLNSIRSSGANVLTF
- TRBJ1-3 TRBV6-1 - TGTGCCAGCAGTAAAAGAAAGGGACGGACAATCTCTGGAAACACCATATATTTT CASSKRKGRTISGNTIYF
TRBD2 TRBJ2-2 TRBV12-3/TRBV12-4 - TGTGCCAGCAGCTCACTAGCGGGAGAGGTGAACACCGGGGAGCTGTTTTTT CASSSLAGEVNTGELFF
- TRBJ2-7 TRBV12-3/TRBV12-4 many TGTGCCAGCTCCTCTAGGGGCATCTCCGAGCAGTACTTC CASSSRGISEQYF
- TRBJ1-1 TRBV25-1 many TGTGCCAGCAGTGTAATGAACACTGAAGCTTTCTTT CASSVMNTEAFF
TRBD1 TRBJ1-3 TRBV6-1 - TGTGCCAGCAGTGAGGAGGGGGCCTCTGGAAACACCATATATTTT CASSEEGASGNTIYF
- TRBJ1-4 TRBV15 - TGTGCCACCAGCAGAGGAAAGGGAACGGCAACTAATGAAAAACTGTTTTTT CATSRGKGTATNEKLFF
- TRBJ2-1 TRBV29-1 - TGCAGCGCGGAACGACCTCTAGGGGGACTCGCCGGGGGTGAGCAGTTCTTC CSAERPLGGLAGGEQFF
TRBD1 TRBJ1-1 TRBV6-1 many TGTGCCAGCAGGAGGGGACAGGGGGGCGCTGAAGCTTTCTTT CASRRGQGGAEAFF
- TRBJ1-6 TRBV20-1 - TGCAGTGCTGAGACCGGGGTACATAATTCACCCCTCCACTTT CSAETGVHNSPLHF
- TRBJ1-2 TRBV29-1 - TGCAGCACTAGGGAGAGCGGCTACACCTTC CSTRESGYTF
- TRBJ1-4 TRBV24-1 few TGTGCCACCAGTGATAATGGGGAGTCCTCGAAGGCTGAAAAACTGTTTTTT CATSDNGESSKAEKLFF
- TRBJ1-5 TRBV12-3/TRBV12-4 many TGTGCCAGCAGCCTCAGGGTTAATCAGCCCCAGCATTTT CASSLRVNQPQHF
- TRBJ2-7 TRBV7-9 few TGTGCCAGCAGCTTCGCGACGGGGGCGAAGGCCTACGAGCAGTACTTC CASSFATGAKAYEQYF
- TRBJ1-3 TRBV12-3/TRBV12-4 - TGTGCCAGCAGTTCGAGGGGGGGAGCTGGAAACACCATATATTTT CASSSRGGAGNTIYF
- TRBJ1-4 TRBV7-9 - TGTGCCAGCAGCTTAGTGTCTCAGGGCGGCGAAAAACTGTTTTTT CASSLVSQGGEKLFF
- TRBJ1-1 TRBV13 few TGTGCCAGCTCACTCGGATCGGGCCAGAACACTGAAGCTTTCTTT CASSLGSGQNTEAFF
- TRBJ1-1 TRBV30 - TGTGCCTGGAGGTACCGCGGACGGGGGGGAGGTAACACTGAAGCTTTCTTT CAWRYRGRGGGNTEAFF
TRBD1 TRBJ1-2 TRBV20-1 - TGCAGTGCTAGGACAGGGGGCGCCCATGGCTACACCTTC CSARTGGAHGYTF
- TRBJ2-5 TRBV6-1 many TGTGCCGGCGGAAACCGGGACATCGGACGCGAGACCCAGTACTTC CAGGNRDIGRETQYF
- TRBJ1-1 TRBV28 many TGTGCCAGCAGCTTAGCACGAGTGAACACTGAAGCTTTCTTT CASSLARVNTEAFF
- TRBJ1-5 TRBV30 few TGTGCCTGGAGTGTGGGCCCGACACCGAATCAGCCCCAGCATTTT CAWSVGPTPNQPQHF
- TRBJ2-7 TRBV11-2 many TGTGCCAGCAGCTTAGACGGCCTGGTGTCAGAGCAGTACTTC CASSLDGLVSEQYF
TRBD1 TRBJ1-1 TRBV5-1 many TGCGCCAGCAGCTTGGGCGGACAGGCAAAAAGGAACACTGAAGCTTTCTTT CASSLGGQAKRNTEAFF
- TRBJ2-5 TRBV28 many TGTGCCAGCAGTTCTTGGCGCGTACAAGAGACCCAGTACTTC CASSSWRVQETQYF
TRBD2 TRBJ2-1 TRBV7-9 - TGTGCCAGCAGCTTGGGGACGGGGGGATACAATGGGCAGTTCTTC CASSLGTGGYNGQFF
- TRBJ2-1 TRBV2 - TGTGCCAGCATCGCTGGAGGACCTAGTCCGTTCTTC CASIAGGPSPFF
TRBD1 TRBJ2-7 TRBV20-1 - TGCAGTGCTAGGATCCCGGGACAGGAAGACGAGCAGTACTTC CSARIPGQEDEQYF
TRBD1 TRBJ1-1 TRBV25-1 - TGTGCCAGCAGTGGCGGGACAGGGGGTCCGTTCGAAGCTTTCTTT CASSGGTGGPFEAFF
TRBD2 TRBJ2-7 TRBV6-2/TRBV6-3 few TGTGCCAGCAGTTCACGGACTAGCGGGGAAACCTACGAGCAGTACTTC CASSSRTSGETYEQYF
TRBD2 TRBJ2-5 TRBV20-1 - TGCAGTGCTAGGCGGGAGGGCCTGGAGACCCAGTACTTC CSARREGLETQYF
TRBD2 TRBJ2-2 TRBV2 many TGTGCCAGCACTGGGGGGGGGTACGGCGGTACCGGGGAGCTGTTTTTT CASTGGGYGGTGELFF
TRBD1 TRBJ1-5 TRBV12-3/TRBV12-4 many TGTGCCAGCAGTGACCGGGACAGGGGAATGGATCAGCCCCAGCATTTT CASSDRDRGMDQPQHF
TRBD1 TRBJ1-1 TRBV25-1 - TGTGCCAGCAGTTGGGGACAGGGGTTGAACACTGAAGCTTTCTTT CASSWGQGLNTEAFF
TRBD1 TRBJ1-2 TRBV27 - TGTGCCAGCAGGTCGACAGGGGAGGGCTACACCTTC CASRSTGEGYTF
TRBD1 TRBJ1-5 TRBV12-3/TRBV12-4 many TGTGCCAGCCGGGTCGGACCAGGGGGCCAGCCCCAGCATTTT CASRVGPGGQPQHF